The sample holds many counts of the clone carrying this TCR beta chain. Its antigen is currently unknown. These data originate in a study of post-analysis software for immune sequencing data. CDR3 size: 14 residues. V lost 5 bases, J lost 3 bases, and 6 bases stayed unmatched. Germline CDR1 reads KGHSH; CDR2 reads LQKENI. Libraries were made from TCR beta cDNA, and they carried unique molecular identifiers. The yield from about 1 to 10 million T cells was 500,000 or so cDNA molecules in total. MiXCR, applied by TCRdb to the PCR reads, yields one record per CDR3 protein. The sample holds some 260,000 distinct CDR3 sequences, 36% seen once. The study's findings and limits: F measure showed strong co-clustering of same-batch samples. Normalized Chao1 diversity was significantly reduced in patients versus controls. Five TRBV segments, TRBV5-6, TRBV5-1 and TRBV20-1 among them, were found more frequent in patients than controls.

V and J are TRBV18 and TRBJ1-1, with 7 nucleotides matching TRBD1. The sequence came from a girl under 18 with multiple sclerosis. The sequencing input was blood. The CDR3 sequence: CASSSDRAHTEAFF. The CDR3 DNA is TGTGCCAGCTCATCTGACAGGGCTCACACTGAAGCTTTCTTT.